The T cell receptor beta chain described here comes from a study of radiation and T cells in renal cell carcinoma. As for time point: blood 2 weeks post-SBRT. As for treatment: 15 Gy SBRT to primary tumor, nephrectomy 4 weeks later. Here immunoSEQ multiplex PCR was the method, and the copy in TCRdb shows in-frame clones only, minus some. The table has roughly 130,000 clones, 85% to 90% seen once. This TCR was recovered from a woman aged 70-85 years with renal cell carcinoma. The source material was blood, sampled from a patient whose treatment included radiotherapy and nephrectomy.

CDR3 sequence reads: CASSQDQNYGYGYTF. CDR3 coding DNA: TGCGCCAGCAGCCAAGACCAGAACTACGGGTATGGCTACACCTTC. This sequence joins TRBV4-3 and TRBJ1-2; D unclear. CDR3 length: 15 residues. Trimming took 0 bases from V and 5 from J, leaving 13 bases between them. Germline V gene sequence: CDR1 LGHNA, CDR2 YSLEER.